This T cell receptor (beta chain) was obtained from a study of STAT5B mutations in CD4+ large granular lymphocyte leukemia. The CDR3 spans 14 residues. The V gene end was trimmed by 6 bases and the J gene end by 1 base; junction bases not matched to a gene: 6. Per the germline V gene, CDR1 is SGHRS and CDR2 is YFSETQ. With regard to this clone: Its target is not known.

Whole-study findings and limits: Patient CD4-sorted repertoires looked more clonal than healthy CD4+ repertoires, even without putative leukemic clones. Main leukemic clonotypes were patient-specific, but under 30% appeared at low frequency elsewhere. 8/27 top patient clones versus 2/35 control clones were TRBV06-family.

This was a survey-level run. Data came from immunoSEQ multiplex PCR; TCRdb stores just in-frame clones and leaves some out. The table records 3,500 to 5,500 clones, about four fifths of them present only once. The TCR originated in a man in his 70s with CD4+ T-cell large granular lymphocyte leukemia. This chain connects TRBV5-1 to TRBJ1-1, with 7 positions matching TRBD1. The source material was PBMCs. CDR3 coding DNA: TGCGCCAGCACCCCCCAGGGGGGGAACACTGAAGCTTTCTTT. Protein: CASTPQGGNTEAFF.